What follows are 20 T cell receptor beta chains derived from one specimen sequenced in a study of tumor-infiltrating lymphocytes in localized non-small cell lung cancer. Using immunoSEQ multiplex PCR, the repertoire was profiled, and TCRdb retains in-frame clones only, with some absent. The sample consists of roughly 12,000 clones, roughly 82% of them appearing once. Sequenced: uninvolved lung tissue not adjacent to the tumor. The source of these receptors is a human donor with non-small cell lung cancer.

V and J are TRBV5-1 and TRBJ2-3; 10 bases agree with TRBD1. Trimming removed 4 bases from V and 5 bases from J; junction bases left unmatched: 7. The CDR3 is made up of 15 amino acids. Germline values: CDR1 SGHRS, CDR2 YFSETQ. The CDR3 here is CASSAGTGVGDTQYF. CDR3 nucleotide sequence: TGCGCCAGCAGCGCAGGGACAGGGGTCGGAGATACGCAGTATTTT.

The chain combines TRBV6-1 with TRBJ2-3; no reliable D call. The CDR3 is 15 residues long. Trimming pared 2 bases from V and 0 bases from J, leaving 9 bases between. The V gene's germline CDR1 is MNHNS and CDR2 SASEGT. DNA for the CDR3: TGTGCCAGCAGTGAACTTTTAGCCAGCACAGATACGCAGTATTTT. Amino acids: CASSELLASTDTQYF.

This clone was detected a few times. V is TRBV7-2 and J is TRBJ2-3; 8 bases match TRBD1. J lost 10 bases, V lost 5 bases, and 8 bases had no gene match. CDR1 SGHTA and CDR2 FQGNSA come from the germline V gene. The CDR3 consists of 13 residues. The CDR3 reads CASSGNQGASQYF. The CDR3 DNA sequence: TGTGCCAGCAGCGGAAACCAGGGGGCATCGCAGTATTTT. The full variable domain, rest sourced from reference TRBV7-2 and TRBJ2-3, is GAGVSQSPSNKVTEKGKDVELRCDPISGHTALYWYRQSLGQGLEFLIYFQGNSAPDKSGLPSDRFSAERTGGSVSTLTIQRTQQEDSAVYLCASSGNQGASQYFGPGTRLTVL.

This chain links TRBV6-6 with TRBJ1-1, with D tentatively TRBD1 (6 bases). The CDR3 has 14 residues. V lost 4 bases, J lost 1 base, and 10 bases lay in between. Germline-derived CDR1 and CDR2 are MNHNY and SVGAGI (reference sequence). The CDR3 region is CASSSPRGNTEAFF. The CDR3 region has the DNA TGTGCCAGCAGTTCCCCCAGGGGGAACACTGAAGCTTTCTTT.

A single count supports this clone. The DNA is left out, because the CDR3 cannot be placed on it with certainty; the CDR3 is given as TCRdb lists it. The V call is TRBV29-1, the J call TRBJ2-7; the DNA was not used to check the table's D call, TRBD1. CDR1 SQVTM and CDR2 ANQGSEA come from the germline V gene. Including both end residues, the CDR3 is 13 amino acids long. Here the CDR3 reads CSVGLGTGLIKYF.

V is TRBV7-8 and J is TRBJ1-6; D is unclear. Trimming removed 5 bases at V and 7 bases at J, with 18 bases between. This CDR3 region has 16 residues. Germline loops: CDR1 SGHVS, CDR2 FQNEAQ. CDR3: CASSPRGADTNSPLHF. Here the CDR3 DNA reads TGTGCCAGCAGCCCCCGAGGCGCCGACACGAATTCACCCCTCCACTTT. Using reference TRBV7-8 and TRBJ1-6 for the parts outside the CDR3, the full variable domain is GAGVSQSPRYKVAKRGQDVALRCDPISGHVSLFWYQQALGQGPEFLTYFQNEAQLDKSGLPSDRFFAERPEGSVSTLKIQRTQQEDSAVYLCASSPRGADTNSPLHFGNGTRLTVT.

The chain recombines TRBV19 with TRBJ1-5; D not resolved. Germline V gives CDR1 LNHDA, CDR2 SQIVND (reference sequence). The V gene lost 7 bases and the J gene lost 4 bases, with 17 bases spanning the gap. The CDR3 length is 15 residues. As DNA, the CDR3 is TGTGCCAGTACGTCTGAGGGAGGACGGAATCAGCCCCAGCATTTT. It yields the protein CASTSEGGRNQPQHF.

The chain uses TRBV12-5 and TRBJ2-3; D unclear. Trimming removed 2 bases at V and 2 bases at J, with 8 bases between. The CDR3 covers 14 residues. Germline-derived CDR1 and CDR2 are LGHNT and FRNRAP. As DNA, the CDR3 is TGTGCTAGTGGTTTGACGGAACACACAGATACGCAGTATTTT. Its translation: CASGLTEHTDTQYF.

The V call is TRBV29-1, the J call TRBJ1-1, with D maybe TRBD1 (5 bases). The CDR3 runs 14 residues. CDR1 and CDR2 (germline): SQVTM, ANQGSEA. The ends were cut back, 3 bases at V and 3 bases at J, with 14 bases in the middle. CDR3 nucleotide sequence: TGCAGCGTTGACTCGGCCAGGGAGGACACTGAAGCTTTCTTT. It is translated as CSVDSAREDTEAFF. The complete variable domain, with remaining parts taken from reference TRBV29-1 and TRBJ1-1, reads SAVISQKPSRDICQRGTSLTIQCQVDSQVTMMFWYRQQPGQSLTLIATANQGSEATYESGFVIDKFPISRPNLTFSTLTVSNMSPEDSSIYLCSVDSAREDTEAFFGQGTRLTVV.

The J gene is TRBJ1-1, the V gene TRBV19; tentatively, D is TRBD1 (5 bases). V lost 8 bases, J lost 8 bases, and 21 bases lay in between. This CDR3 is built from 14 residues. Germline CDR1 is LNHDA and CDR2 is SQIVND (reference sequence). CDR3 amino acids: CASRRQIGVEEAFF. The CDR3 region has the DNA TGTGCCAGTCGTAGACAGATCGGGGTGGAGGAAGCTTTCTTT.

The rearrangement links TRBV30 to TRBJ1-6; D is possibly TRBD1 (5 bases). This CDR3 is built from 15 residues. V lost 0 bases, J lost 6 bases, and 12 bases lay in between. Germline CDR1 reads GTSNPN; CDR2 reads SVGIG (reference sequence). The CDR3 protein is CAWSVRGTVNSPLHF. The DNA for the CDR3 is TGTGCCTGGAGTGTACGGGGGACCGTTAATTCACCCCTCCACTTT.

This clone appeared a few times. The J gene is TRBJ2-3, the V gene TRBV2, with D possibly TRBD1 on 6 matching bases. The CDR3 length is 13 residues. The germline gives CDR1 SNHLY, CDR2 FYNNEI. Trimming pared 9 bases from V and 2 bases from J, leaving 12 bases between. The CDR3 protein is CARRTELTDTQYF. The CDR3 nucleotides read TGTGCCAGAAGGACAGAACTCACAGATACGCAGTATTTT.

In this sample, this clone is medium-sized (0.01 to 0.1%). The chain links TRBV7-2 to TRBJ1-2; D perhaps matches TRBD1 (5 bases). There are 16 residues in the CDR3. Trimming took 5 bases from V and 1 from J, leaving 17 bases between them. The germline V gene has CDR1 SGHTA and CDR2 FQGNSA. CDR3 region: CASSVGGGGVNYGYTF. CDR3 DNA: TGTGCCAGCAGCGTGGGGGGGGGAGGAGTTAACTATGGCTACACCTTC.

The V and J genes are TRBV19 and TRBJ2-7; D is unresolved. CDR1 LNHDA and CDR2 SQIVND come from the germline V gene (reference sequence). The length of the CDR3 is 14 residues. Trimming took off 3 bases at V and 1 base at J, with 10 bases between the two ends. CDR3 sequence (DNA): TGTGCCAGTAGTATTTCTAGTCAGTCCTACGAGCAGTACTTC. This gives the protein CASSISSQSYEQYF.

The chain uses TRBV19 and TRBJ2-2, with D possibly called TRBD1 or TRBD2 (5 bases each). CDR1 is LNHDA, CDR2 SQIVND, per germline (reference sequence). With 5 bases removed from V and 7 bases from J, the gap between germline ends came to 11 bases. The CDR3 sequence is 13 residues long. CDR3 in DNA: TGTGCCAGTAGTGGGGGAACGGGCGGGGAGCTGTTTTTT. This encodes CASSGGTGGELFF.

The rearrangement links TRBV6-5 to TRBJ2-7, with D possibly TRBD1 on 6 matching bases. The CDR3 has 15 amino acids. CDR1 is MNHEY, CDR2 SVGAGI, per germline. The V end lost 1 base, the J end lost 7 bases, and 17 bases lay between the germline ends. Here the CDR3 DNA reads TGTGCCAGCAGTTACTTATTCCGGGACAAGCGGGAGCAGTACTTC. It specifies CASSYLFRDKREQYF.

V is TRBV11-3 and J is TRBJ1-5; D gene uncertain. Germline values: CDR1 SGHNT, CDR2 YENEEA. The CDR3 is made up of 12 amino acids. Trimming removed 9 bases at V and 7 bases at J, with 13 bases between. CDR3 sequence: CASDFSRQPQHF. CDR3 DNA: TGTGCCAGTGATTTTTCCCGGCAGCCCCAGCATTTT.

The J gene is TRBJ2-2, the V gene TRBV6-1, with D possibly matching TRBD1 (5 bases). The V gene's germline CDR1 is MNHNS and CDR2 SASEGT. CDR3 size: 16 residues. Trimming took 3 bases from V and 5 from J, leaving 16 bases between them. In nucleotides, the CDR3 is TGTGCCAGCAGTGAGGGGCGTTTGGGTACGACCGGGGAGCTGTTTTTT. Translated, it gives CASSEGRLGTTGELFF.

This sequence joins TRBV5-4 and TRBJ2-5; D remains ambiguous. CDR3 length: 14 amino acids. CDR1 and CDR2 (germline): SGHNT, YYREEE (reference sequence). Trimming shortened V by 2 bases and J by 5 bases, and 13 bases separated the two germline ends. DNA of the CDR3: TGTGCCAGCAGCTTAGAACGGGCCTGGGAGACCCAGTACTTC. Protein: CASSLERAWETQYF.

This rearrangement joins TRBV4-3 to TRBJ2-7; 10 bases fit TRBD2. CDR1 LGHNA and CDR2 YSLEER come from the germline V gene. The CDR3 runs 16 residues. The trim removed 4 bases at V and 2 bases at J, leaving 8 bases unmatched. CDR3 sequence: CASSRKSGGAAYEQYF. The CDR3 region has the DNA TGCGCCAGCAGCCGAAAGAGCGGGGGGGCTGCCTACGAGCAGTACTTC.